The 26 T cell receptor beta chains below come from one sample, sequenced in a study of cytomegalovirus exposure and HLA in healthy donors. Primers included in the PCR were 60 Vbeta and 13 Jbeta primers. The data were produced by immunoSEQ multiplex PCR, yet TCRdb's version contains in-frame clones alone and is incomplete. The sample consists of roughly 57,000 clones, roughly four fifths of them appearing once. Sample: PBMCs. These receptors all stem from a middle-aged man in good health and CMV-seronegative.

As DNA, the CDR3 is TGTGCCAGCAGCCGGGGGGTTGACACTGAAGCTTTCTTT. Its translation: CASSRGVDTEAFF. The chain joins TRBV9 to TRBJ1-1, with a tentative D call TRBD1 (5 bases). The CDR3 length is 13 residues. The germline CDR1 and CDR2 sequences are SGDLS and YYNGEE. V lost 4 bases and J 3 bases, leaving 10 bases between the germline ends.

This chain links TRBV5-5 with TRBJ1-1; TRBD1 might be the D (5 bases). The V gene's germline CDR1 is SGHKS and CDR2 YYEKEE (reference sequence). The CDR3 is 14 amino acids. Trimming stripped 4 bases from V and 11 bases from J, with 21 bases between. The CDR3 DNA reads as TGTGCCAGCAGCCCCGCTTCTAACCGAGGACACGCTTTCTTT. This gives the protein CASSPASNRGHAFF.

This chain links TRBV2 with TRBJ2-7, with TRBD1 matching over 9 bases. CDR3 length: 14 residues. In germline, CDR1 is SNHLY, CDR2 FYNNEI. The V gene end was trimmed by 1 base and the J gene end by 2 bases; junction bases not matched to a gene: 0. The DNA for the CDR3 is TGTGCCAGCAGTGAAGGGACAGGGGCCTACGAGCAGTACTTC. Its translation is CASSEGTGAYEQYF.

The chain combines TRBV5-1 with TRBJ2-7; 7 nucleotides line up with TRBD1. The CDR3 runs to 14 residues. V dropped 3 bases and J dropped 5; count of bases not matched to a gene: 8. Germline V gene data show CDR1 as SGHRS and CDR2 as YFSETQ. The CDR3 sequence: CASSSLQGLDEQYF. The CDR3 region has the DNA TGCGCCAGCAGCTCCCTACAGGGGTTGGACGAGCAGTACTTC.

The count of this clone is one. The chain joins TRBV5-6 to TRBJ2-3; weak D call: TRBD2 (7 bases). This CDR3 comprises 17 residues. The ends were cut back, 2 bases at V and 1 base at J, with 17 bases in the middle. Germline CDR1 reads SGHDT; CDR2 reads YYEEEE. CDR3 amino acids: CASSLFGSGGGTDTQYF. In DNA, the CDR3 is TGTGCCAGCAGCTTATTTGGATCGGGGGGCGGCACAGATACGCAGTATTTT.

The DNA for the CDR3 is TGCAGCGTTGCGGTGAAGGGGGCGGGGGAGCAGTACTTC. Protein product: CSVAVKGAGEQYF. The genes are TRBV29-1 and TRBJ2-7; weak D call: TRBD1 (7 bases). The V end was cut by 4 bases, the J end by 7 bases, with 17 bases between. CDR3 length: 13 amino acids. Germline V CDR1 and CDR2: SQVTM, ANQGSEA.

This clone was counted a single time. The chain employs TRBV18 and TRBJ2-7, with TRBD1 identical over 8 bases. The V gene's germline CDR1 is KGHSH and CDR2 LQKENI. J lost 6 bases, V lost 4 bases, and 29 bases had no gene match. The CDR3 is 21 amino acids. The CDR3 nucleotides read TGTGCCAGCTCACTCAACTCCGTAATAGGACAGGGAACAAGGTCATCTGCCGAGCAGTACTTC. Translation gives CASSLNSVIGQGTRSSAEQYF. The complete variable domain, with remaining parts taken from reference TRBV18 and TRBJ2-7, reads NAGVMQNPRHLVRRRGQEARLRCSPMKGHSHVYWYRQLPEEGLKFMVYLQKENIIDESGMPKERFSAEFPKEGPSILRIQQVVRGDSAAYFCASSLNSVIGQGTRSSAEQYFGPGTRLTVT.

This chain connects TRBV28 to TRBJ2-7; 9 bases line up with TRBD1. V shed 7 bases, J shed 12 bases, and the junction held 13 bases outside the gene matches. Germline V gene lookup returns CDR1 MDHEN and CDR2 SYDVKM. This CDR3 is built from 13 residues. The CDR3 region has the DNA TGTGCCAGCATGGGGGTAGGGGAGGACAGGGGGTACTTC. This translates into CASMGVGEDRGYF.

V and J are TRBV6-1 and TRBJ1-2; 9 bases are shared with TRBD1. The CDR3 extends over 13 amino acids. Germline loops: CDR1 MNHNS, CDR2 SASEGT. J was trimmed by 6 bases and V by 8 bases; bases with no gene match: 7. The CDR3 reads CASSRDRADGYTF. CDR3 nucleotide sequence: TGTGCCAGCTCTCGGGACAGGGCTGATGGCTACACCTTC.

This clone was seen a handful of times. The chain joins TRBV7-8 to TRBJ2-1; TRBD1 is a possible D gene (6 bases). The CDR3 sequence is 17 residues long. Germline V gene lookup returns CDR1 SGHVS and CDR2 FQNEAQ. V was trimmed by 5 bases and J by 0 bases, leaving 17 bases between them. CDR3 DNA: TGTGCCAGCAGCCTCGGAGCAGGGACAACCTCCTACAATGAGCAGTTCTTC. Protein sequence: CASSLGAGTTSYNEQFF.

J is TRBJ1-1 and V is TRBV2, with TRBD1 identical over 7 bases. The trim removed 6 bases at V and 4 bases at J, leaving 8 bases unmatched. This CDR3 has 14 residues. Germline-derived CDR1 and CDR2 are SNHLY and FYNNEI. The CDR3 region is CASSYRQGITEAFF. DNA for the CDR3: TGTGCCAGCAGCTACAGACAGGGAATCACTGAAGCTTTCTTT.

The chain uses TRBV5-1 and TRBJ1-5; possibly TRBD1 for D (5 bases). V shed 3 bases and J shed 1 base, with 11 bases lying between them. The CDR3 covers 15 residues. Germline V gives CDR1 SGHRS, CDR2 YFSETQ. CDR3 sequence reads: CASSSTGGSNQPQHF. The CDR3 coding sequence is TGCGCCAGCAGCTCCACGGGGGGGAGCAATCAGCCCCAGCATTTT.

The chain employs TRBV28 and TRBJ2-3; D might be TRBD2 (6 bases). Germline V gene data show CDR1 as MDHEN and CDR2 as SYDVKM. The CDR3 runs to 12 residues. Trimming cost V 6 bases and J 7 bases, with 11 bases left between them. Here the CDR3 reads CASSGGPHTQYF. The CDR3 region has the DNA TGTGCCAGCAGCGGGGGACCTCATACGCAGTATTTT.

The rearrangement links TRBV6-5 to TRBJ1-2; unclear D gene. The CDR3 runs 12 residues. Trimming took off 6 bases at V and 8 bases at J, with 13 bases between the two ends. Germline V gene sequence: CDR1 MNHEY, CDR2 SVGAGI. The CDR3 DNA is TGTGCCAGCAGGGCCGGAACGGGGGGCTACACCTTC. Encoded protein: CASRAGTGGYTF.

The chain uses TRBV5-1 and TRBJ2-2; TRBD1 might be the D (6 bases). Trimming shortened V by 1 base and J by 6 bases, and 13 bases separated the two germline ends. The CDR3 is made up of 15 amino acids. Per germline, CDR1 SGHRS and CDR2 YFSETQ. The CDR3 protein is CASSLRQEISGELFF. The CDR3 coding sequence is TGCGCCAGCAGCTTGCGACAGGAGATCTCCGGGGAGCTGTTTTTT.

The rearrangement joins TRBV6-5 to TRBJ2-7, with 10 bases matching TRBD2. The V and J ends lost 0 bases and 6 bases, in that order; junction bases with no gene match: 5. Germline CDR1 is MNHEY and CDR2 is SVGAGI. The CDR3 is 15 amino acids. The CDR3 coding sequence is TGTGCCAGCAGTTACTCGATTACTAGCGGGATCGAGCAGTACTTC. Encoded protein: CASSYSITSGIEQYF.

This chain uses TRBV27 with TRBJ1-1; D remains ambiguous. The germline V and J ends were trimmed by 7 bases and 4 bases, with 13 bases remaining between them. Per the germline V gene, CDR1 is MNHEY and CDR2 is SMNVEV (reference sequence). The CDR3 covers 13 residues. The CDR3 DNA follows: TGTGCCAGCATGACTATACCCCCCACTGAAGCTTTCTTT. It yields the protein CASMTIPPTEAFF.

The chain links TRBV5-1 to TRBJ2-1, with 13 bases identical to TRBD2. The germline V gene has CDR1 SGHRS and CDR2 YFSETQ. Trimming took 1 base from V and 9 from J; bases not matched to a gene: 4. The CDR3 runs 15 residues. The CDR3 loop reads CASSLTSGGVSEQFF. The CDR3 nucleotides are TGCGCCAGCAGCTTGACTAGCGGGGGGGTAAGTGAGCAGTTCTTC.

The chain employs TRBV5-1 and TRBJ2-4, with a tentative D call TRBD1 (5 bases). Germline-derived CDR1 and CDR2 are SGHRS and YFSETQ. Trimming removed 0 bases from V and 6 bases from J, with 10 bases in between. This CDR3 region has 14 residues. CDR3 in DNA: TGCGCCAGCAGCTTGGGGACGGACATAAACATTCAGTACTTC. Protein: CASSLGTDINIQYF.

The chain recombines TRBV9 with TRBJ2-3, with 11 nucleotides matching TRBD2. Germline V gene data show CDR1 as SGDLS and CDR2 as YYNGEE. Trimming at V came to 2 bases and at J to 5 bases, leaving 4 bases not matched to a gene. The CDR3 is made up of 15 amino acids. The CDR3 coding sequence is TGTGCCAGCAGCGTTTTAGCGGGGGGGGGAGATACGCAGTATTTT. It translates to CASSVLAGGGDTQYF.

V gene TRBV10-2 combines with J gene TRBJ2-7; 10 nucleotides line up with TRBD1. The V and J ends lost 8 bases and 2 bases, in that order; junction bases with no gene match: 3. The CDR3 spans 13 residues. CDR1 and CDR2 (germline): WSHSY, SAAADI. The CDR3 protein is CASRTGGAYEQYF. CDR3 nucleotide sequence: TGCGCCAGCCGGACAGGGGGGGCCTACGAGCAGTACTTC.

The CDR3 coding sequence is TGTGCCAGCTCACCAGCGGAGTTAAGAGACAATGAGCAGTTCTTC. It is translated as CASSPAELRDNEQFF. The chain employs TRBV18 and TRBJ2-1; D is ambiguous. The CDR3 extends over 15 amino acids. V was cut by 2 bases and J by 5 bases, with 13 bases left in between. Germline values: CDR1 KGHSH, CDR2 LQKENI.

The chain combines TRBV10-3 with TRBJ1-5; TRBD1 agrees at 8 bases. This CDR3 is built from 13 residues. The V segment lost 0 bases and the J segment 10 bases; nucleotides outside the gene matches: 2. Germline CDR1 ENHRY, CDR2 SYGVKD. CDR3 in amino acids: CAISESDRDPQHF. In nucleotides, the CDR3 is TGTGCCATCAGTGAGTCGGACAGGGACCCCCAGCATTTT.

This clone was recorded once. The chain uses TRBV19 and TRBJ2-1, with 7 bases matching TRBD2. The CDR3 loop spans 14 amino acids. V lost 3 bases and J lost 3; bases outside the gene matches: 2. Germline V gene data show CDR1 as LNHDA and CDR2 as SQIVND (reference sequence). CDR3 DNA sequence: TGTGCCAGTAGTATGAGCGGGGTCTACAATGAGCAGTTCTTC. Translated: CASSMSGVYNEQFF.

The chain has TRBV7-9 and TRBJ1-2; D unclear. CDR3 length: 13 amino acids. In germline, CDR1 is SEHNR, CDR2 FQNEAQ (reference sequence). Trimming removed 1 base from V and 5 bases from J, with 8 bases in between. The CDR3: CASSLGAAYGYTF. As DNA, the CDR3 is TGTGCCAGCAGCTTAGGGGCAGCTTATGGCTACACCTTC.

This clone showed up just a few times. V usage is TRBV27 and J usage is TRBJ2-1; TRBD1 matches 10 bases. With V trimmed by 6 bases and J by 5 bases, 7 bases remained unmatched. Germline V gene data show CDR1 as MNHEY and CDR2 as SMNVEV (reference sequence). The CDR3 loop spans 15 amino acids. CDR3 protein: CASSWGTGVDNEQFF. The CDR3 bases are TGTGCCAGCAGCTGGGGGACAGGGGTGGACAATGAGCAGTTCTTC.